These T cell receptor beta chains were read from a single sample in a study of blood T cell repertoires in COVID-19. Some clones are missing from TCRdb's copy, which holds only in-frame ones; the method was immunoSEQ multiplex PCR. Among 200,000 or so clones, almost 80% were seen once, and the ten largest hold around 15%. The sample comprised peripheral blood. The receptors derive from a man in his 60s with active or convalescent COVID-19. CDR3s include the opening cysteine and the closing phenylalanine or tryptophan. The D gene is left open where the match is weak. A clone size is listed for some rows: how often the clone was seen (once, few, many), or a class if it is expanded.

j_call,v_call,d_call,clone_size,cdr3_nt,cdr3_aa
TRBJ2-3,TRBV18,NA,NA,TGTGCCAGCTCACCCCGGGGAGGGGGGACAGATACGCAGTATTTT,CASSPRGGGTDTQYF
TRBJ2-6,TRBV29-1,NA,NA,TGCAGCGTTGATTGGGAGGGGGCTGGGGCCAACGTCCTGACTTTC,CSVDWEGAGANVLTF
TRBJ2-6,TRBV24-1,NA,NA,TGTGCCACAAGTACAGGCGGGACTGGGGCCAACGTCCTGACTTTC,CATSTGGTGANVLTF
TRBJ1-5,TRBV27,TRBD1,many,TGTGCCAGCAGATCCGGGACAGGGGATAGCAATCAGCCCCAGCATTTT,CASRSGTGDSNQPQHF
TRBJ2-1,TRBV18,NA,NA,TGTGCCAGCTCACCACCACAGGGCTACAATGAGCAGTTCTTC,CASSPPQGYNEQFF
TRBJ1-2,TRBV3-1/TRBV3-2,NA,few,TGTGCCAGCAGCCAAGCCTATGCTAACTATGGCTACACCTTC,CASSQAYANYGYTF
TRBJ2-5,TRBV2,TRBD2,once,TGTGCCAGCAGTGTCGGGAGGCAAGAGACCCAGTACTTC,CASSVGRQETQYF
TRBJ1-4,TRBV19,TRBD1,NA,TGTGCCAGTAGTATCGGGACAGCAACTAATGAAAAACTGTTTTTT,CASSIGTATNEKLFF
TRBJ2-3,TRBV4-1,TRBD2,NA,TGCGCCAGCAGCCGAGCGGGGGGGCGGGAGGCCGCAGATACGCAGTATTTT,CASSRAGGREAADTQYF
TRBJ2-3,TRBV4-3,TRBD2,NA,TGCGCCAGCAGTCGAGCACTAGCGGCTGGGAGAAATACGCAGTATTTT,CASSRALAAGRNTQYF
TRBJ2-5,TRBV2,NA,NA,TGTGCCAGCAGTGAGCAGGGACTGCAAGAGACCCAGTACTTC,CASSEQGLQETQYF
TRBJ2-6,TRBV7-8,TRBD1,NA,TGTGCCAGCAGCTCCTACAGGGGACCTGGGGCCAACGTCCTGACTTTC,CASSSYRGPGANVLTF
TRBJ1-6,TRBV5-4,NA,NA,TGTGCCAGCAGCCCGGGTGGCAGGGTGGAGTCACCCCTCCACTTT,CASSPGGRVESPLHF
TRBJ1-5,TRBV18,NA,NA,TGTGCCAGCTCACCACCGGGGGGGAGGGATCAGCCCCAGCATTTT,CASSPPGGRDQPQHF
TRBJ1-1,TRBV27,NA,once,TGTGCCAGCAGTTCGTTAACGGACACTGAAGCTTTCTTT,CASSSLTDTEAFF
TRBJ1-1,TRBV13,TRBD1,NA,TGTGCCAGCAGCTTAGTCACTGCCCGGGACAGTAACACTGAAGCTTTCTTT,CASSLVTARDSNTEAFF
TRBJ1-4,TRBV12-3/TRBV12-4,TRBD1,NA,TGTGCCAGCAGTTCAAGGACAGGAAGCTCGCTGTTTTTT,CASSSRTGSSLFF